This TCR beta chain comes out of a study of blood T cell repertoires in COVID-19. In the study overall: COVID-19 samples, acute and convalescent, were from the United States, Italy and Spain. T cells, B-cell-depleted T cells, or PBMCs supplied cDNA or gDNA.

V lost 4 bases, J lost 3 bases, and 12 bases lay in between. The CDR3 is made up of 15 amino acids. CDR1 is MDHEN, CDR2 SYDVKM, per germline. Original processing methods: Scientists estimated how many nucleated cells there were by amplifying reference gene primers. Repertoires were generated with immunoSEQ multiplex PCR, while TCRdb's copy carries only in-frame clones and drops some. The V and J calls and clone size were taken over from that table, and D and trimming were inferred from the DNA. The data contain 72,000 or so clones, roughly 80% of them singletons. The source is a man in his 70s who had recovered from COVID-19. The sequencing input was peripheral blood. V gene TRBV28 combines with J gene TRBJ1-4, with a tentative D call TRBD1 (5 bases). CDR3 in DNA: TGTGCCAGCAGTTCCCCGGGGGGGTCTAATGAAAAACTGTTTTTT. It specifies CASSSPGGSNEKLFF.